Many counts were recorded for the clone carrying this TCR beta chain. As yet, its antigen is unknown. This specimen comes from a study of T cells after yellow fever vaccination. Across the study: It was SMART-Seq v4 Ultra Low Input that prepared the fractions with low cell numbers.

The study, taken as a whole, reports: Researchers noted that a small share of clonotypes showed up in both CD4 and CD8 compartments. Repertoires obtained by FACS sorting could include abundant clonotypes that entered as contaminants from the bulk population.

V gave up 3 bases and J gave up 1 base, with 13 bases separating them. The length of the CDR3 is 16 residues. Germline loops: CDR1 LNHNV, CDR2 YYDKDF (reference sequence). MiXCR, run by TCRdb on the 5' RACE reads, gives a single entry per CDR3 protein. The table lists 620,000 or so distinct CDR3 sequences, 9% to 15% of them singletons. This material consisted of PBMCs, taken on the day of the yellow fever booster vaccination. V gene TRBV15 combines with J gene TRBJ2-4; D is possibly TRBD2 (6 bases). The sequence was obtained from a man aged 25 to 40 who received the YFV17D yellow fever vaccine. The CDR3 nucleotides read TGTGCCACCAGCAGTGCCAGTGCGGGGGCCAAAAACATTCAGTACTTC. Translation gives CATSSASAGAKNIQYF. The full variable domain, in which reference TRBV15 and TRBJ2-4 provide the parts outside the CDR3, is DAMVIQNPRYQVTQFGKPVTLSCSQTLNHNVMYWYQQKSSQAPKLLFHYYDKDFNNEADTPDNFQSRRPNTSFCFLDIRSPGLGDTAMYLCATSSASAGAKNIQYFGAGTRLSVL.